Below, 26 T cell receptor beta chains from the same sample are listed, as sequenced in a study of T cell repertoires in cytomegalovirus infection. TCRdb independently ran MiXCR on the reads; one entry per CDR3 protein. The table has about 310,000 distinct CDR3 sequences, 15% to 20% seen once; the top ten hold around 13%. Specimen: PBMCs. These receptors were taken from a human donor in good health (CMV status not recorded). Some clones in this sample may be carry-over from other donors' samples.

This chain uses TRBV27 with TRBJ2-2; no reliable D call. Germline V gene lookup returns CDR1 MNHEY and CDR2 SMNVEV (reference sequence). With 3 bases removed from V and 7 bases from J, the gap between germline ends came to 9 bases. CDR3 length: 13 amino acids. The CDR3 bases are TGTGCCAGCAGTTTGAGCTTCGTCGGGGAGCTGTTTTTT. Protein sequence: CASSLSFVGELFF.

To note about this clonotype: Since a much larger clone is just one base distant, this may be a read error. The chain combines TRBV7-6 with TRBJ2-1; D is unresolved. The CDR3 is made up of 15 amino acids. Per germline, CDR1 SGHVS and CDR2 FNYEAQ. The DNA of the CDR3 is TGTGCCAGCAGCTCCGCCGGTGCAGGTCACAATGAGCAGCTCTTC. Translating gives CASSSAGAGHNEQLF.

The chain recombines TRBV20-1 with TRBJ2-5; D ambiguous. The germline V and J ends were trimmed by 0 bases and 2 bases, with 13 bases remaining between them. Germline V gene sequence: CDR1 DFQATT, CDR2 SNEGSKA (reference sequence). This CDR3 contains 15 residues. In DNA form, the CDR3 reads TGCAGTGCTAGAGATTCGTTACGACCACAAGAGACCCAGTACTTC. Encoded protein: CSARDSLRPQETQYF.

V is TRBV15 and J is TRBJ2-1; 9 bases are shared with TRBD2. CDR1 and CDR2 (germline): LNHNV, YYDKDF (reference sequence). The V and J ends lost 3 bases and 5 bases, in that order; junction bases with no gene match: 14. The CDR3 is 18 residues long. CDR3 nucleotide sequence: TGTGCCACCAGCAGTGGCGCAGGGCGGCGGGGGGGCCACAATGAGCAGTTCTTC. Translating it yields CATSSGAGRRGGHNEQFF.

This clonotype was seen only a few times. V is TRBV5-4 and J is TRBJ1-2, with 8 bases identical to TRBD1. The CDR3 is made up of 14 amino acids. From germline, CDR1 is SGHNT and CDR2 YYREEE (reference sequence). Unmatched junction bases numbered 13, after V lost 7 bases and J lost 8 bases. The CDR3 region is CASRTNQGAKGYTF. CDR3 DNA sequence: TGTGCCAGCCGGACGAATCAGGGGGCTAAGGGCTACACCTTC.

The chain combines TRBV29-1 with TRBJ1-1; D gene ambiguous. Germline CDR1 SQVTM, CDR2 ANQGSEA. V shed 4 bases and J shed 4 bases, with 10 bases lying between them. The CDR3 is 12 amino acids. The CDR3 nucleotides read TGCAGCGTTGGACGGAGCGGCACTGAAGCTTTCTTT. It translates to CSVGRSGTEAFF.

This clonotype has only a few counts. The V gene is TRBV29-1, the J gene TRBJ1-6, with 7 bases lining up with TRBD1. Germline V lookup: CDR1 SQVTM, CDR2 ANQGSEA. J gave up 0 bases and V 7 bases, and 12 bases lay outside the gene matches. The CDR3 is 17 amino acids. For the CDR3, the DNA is TGCAGCGACCCTACCACGGACAGGCGCTCCTATAATTCACCCCTCCACTTT. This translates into CSDPTTDRRSYNSPLHF.

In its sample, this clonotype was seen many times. As DNA, the CDR3 is TGTGCCAGCAGTTTGCAGGGACCTATGAACACTGAAGCTTTCTTT. This translates into CASSLQGPMNTEAFF. This rearrangement joins TRBV7-2 to TRBJ1-1; maybe TRBD1 (5 bases). Trimming pared 6 bases from V and 0 bases from J, leaving 14 bases between. CDR1 is SGHTA and CDR2 is FQGNSA in the germline V gene. There are 15 residues in the CDR3.

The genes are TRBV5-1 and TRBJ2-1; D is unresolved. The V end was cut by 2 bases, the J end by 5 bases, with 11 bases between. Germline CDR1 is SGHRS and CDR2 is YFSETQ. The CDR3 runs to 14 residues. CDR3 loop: CASSLSSNNNEQFF. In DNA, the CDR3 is TGCGCCAGCAGCTTAAGCTCCAACAACAATGAGCAGTTCTTC.

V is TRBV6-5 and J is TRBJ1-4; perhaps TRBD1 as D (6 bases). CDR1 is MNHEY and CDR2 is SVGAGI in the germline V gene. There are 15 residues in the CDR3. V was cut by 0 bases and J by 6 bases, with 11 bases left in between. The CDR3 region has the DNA TGTGCCAGCAGTTACTCTCGAGGGGGGGATGAAAAACTGTTTTTT. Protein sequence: CASSYSRGGDEKLFF.

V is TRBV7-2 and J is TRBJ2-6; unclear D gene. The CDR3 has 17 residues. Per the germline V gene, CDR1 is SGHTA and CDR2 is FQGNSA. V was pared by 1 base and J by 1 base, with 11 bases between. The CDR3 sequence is CASSLVTPQSGANVLTF. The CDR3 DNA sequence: TGTGCCAGCAGCTTAGTAACGCCGCAGTCTGGGGCCAACGTCCTGACTTTC. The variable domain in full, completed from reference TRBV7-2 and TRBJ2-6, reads GAGVSQSPSNKVTEKGKDVELRCDPISGHTALYWYRQSLGQGLEFLIYFQGNSAPDKSGLPSDRFSAERTGGSVSTLTIQRTQQEDSAVYLCASSLVTPQSGANVLTFGAGSRLTVL.

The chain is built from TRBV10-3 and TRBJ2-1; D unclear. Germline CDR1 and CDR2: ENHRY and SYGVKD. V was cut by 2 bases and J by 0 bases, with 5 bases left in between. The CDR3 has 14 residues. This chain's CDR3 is CAISEGSSYNEQFF. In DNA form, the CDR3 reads TGTGCCATCAGTGAGGGCAGCTCCTACAATGAGCAGTTCTTC.

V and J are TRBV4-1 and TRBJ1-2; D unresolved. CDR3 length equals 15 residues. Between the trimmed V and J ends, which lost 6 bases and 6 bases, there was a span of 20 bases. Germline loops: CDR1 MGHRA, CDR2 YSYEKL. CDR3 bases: TGCGCCAGCAGTCCGGGTGTAAGATTTCGGGATGGCTACACCTTC. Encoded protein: CASSPGVRFRDGYTF.

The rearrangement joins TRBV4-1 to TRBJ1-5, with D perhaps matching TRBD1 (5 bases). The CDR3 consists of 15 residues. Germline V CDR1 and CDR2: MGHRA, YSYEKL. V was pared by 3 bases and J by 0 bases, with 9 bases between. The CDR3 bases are TGCGCCAGCAGCCACCCGGACATTAGCAATCAGCCCCAGCATTTT. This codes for CASSHPDISNQPQHF.

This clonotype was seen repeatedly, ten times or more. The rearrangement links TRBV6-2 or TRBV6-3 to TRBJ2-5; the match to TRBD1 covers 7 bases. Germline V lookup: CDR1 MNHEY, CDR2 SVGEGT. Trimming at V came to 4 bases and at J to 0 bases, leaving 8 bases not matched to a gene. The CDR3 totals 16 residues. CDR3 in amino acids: CASSFRDSTYQETQYF. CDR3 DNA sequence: TGTGCCAGCAGTTTCCGGGACAGCACGTACCAAGAGACCCAGTACTTC.

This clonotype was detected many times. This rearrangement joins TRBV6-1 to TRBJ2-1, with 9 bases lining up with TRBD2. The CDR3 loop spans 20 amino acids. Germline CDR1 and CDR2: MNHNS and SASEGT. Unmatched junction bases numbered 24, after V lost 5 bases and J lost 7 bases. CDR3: CASSHTRGQGPSRGGNEQFF. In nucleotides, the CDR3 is TGTGCCAGCAGTCACACCCGAGGACAAGGGCCTTCGCGGGGGGGAAATGAGCAGTTCTTC.

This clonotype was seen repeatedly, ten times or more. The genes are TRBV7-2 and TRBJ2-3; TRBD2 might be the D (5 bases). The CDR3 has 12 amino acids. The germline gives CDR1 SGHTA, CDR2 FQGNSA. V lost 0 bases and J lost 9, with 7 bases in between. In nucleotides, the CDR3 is TGTGCCAGCAGCTTAGCGTCGGGGACGCAGTATTTT. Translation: CASSLASGTQYF.

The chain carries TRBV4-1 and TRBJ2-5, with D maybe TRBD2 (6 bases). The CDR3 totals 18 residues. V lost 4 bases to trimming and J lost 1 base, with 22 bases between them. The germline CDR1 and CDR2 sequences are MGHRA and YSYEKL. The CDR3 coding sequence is TGCGCCAGCAGCCCCCTGGGCCCGGCCGGGACTCCCCAAGAGACCCAGTACTTC. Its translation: CASSPLGPAGTPQETQYF.

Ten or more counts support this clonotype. CDR3 amino acids: CASSLGRRRGNEKLFF. CDR3 sequence (DNA): TGTGCCAGCAGCTTAGGTAGACGGAGGGGTAATGAAAAACTGTTTTTT. The chain uses TRBV7-8 and TRBJ1-4, with a possible D match to TRBD1 (5 bases). Germline loops: CDR1 SGHVS, CDR2 FQNEAQ. The germline V and J ends were trimmed by 1 base and 4 bases, with 13 bases remaining between them. This CDR3 has 16 residues.

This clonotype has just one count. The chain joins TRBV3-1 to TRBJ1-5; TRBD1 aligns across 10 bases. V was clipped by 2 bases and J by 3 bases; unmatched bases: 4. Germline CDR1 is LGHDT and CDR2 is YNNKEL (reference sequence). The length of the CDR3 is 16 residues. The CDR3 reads CASSQSGQGINQPQHF. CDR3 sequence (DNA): TGTGCCAGCAGCCAATCGGGACAGGGGATCAATCAGCCCCAGCATTTT.

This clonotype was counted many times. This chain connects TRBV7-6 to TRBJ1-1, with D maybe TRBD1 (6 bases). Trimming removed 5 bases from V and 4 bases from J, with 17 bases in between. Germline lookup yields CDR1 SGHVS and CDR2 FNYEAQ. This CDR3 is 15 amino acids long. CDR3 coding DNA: TGTGCCAGCAGCGTAGTCGCAGGGGCAGGCACTGAAGCTTTCTTT. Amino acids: CASSVVAGAGTEAFF.

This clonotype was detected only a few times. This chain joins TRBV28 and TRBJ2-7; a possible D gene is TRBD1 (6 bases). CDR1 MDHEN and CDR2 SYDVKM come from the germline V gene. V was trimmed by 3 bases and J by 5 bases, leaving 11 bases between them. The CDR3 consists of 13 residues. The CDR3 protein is CASSLFGGHEQYF. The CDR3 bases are TGTGCCAGCAGTTTGTTTGGGGGCCACGAGCAGTACTTC.

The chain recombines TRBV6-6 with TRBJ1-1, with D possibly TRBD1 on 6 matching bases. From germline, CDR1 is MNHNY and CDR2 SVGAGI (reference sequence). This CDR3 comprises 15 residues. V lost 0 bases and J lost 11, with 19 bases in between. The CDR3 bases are TGTGCCAGCAGTTACTCGATTTGGTCAGGGGATCAGGCTTTCTTT. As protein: CASSYSIWSGDQAFF.

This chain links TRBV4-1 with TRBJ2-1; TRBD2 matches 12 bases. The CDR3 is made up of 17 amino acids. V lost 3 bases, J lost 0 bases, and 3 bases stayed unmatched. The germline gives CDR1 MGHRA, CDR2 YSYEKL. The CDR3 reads CASSHLAGGRSYNEQFF. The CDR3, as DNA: TGCGCCAGCAGCCACCTAGCGGGGGGGCGCTCCTACAATGAGCAGTTCTTC.

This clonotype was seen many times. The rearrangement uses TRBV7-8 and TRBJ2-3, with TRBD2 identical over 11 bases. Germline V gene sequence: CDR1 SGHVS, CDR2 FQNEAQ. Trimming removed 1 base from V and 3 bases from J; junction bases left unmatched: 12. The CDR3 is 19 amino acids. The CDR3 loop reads CASSLVRFASGGPTDTQYF. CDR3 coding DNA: TGTGCCAGCAGCTTAGTTCGATTCGCTAGCGGGGGGCCTACAGATACGCAGTATTTT. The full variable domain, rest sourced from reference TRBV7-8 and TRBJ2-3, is GAGVSQSPRYKVAKRGQDVALRCDPISGHVSLFWYQQALGQGPEFLTYFQNEAQLDKSGLPSDRFFAERPEGSVSTLKIQRTQQEDSAVYLCASSLVRFASGGPTDTQYFGPGTRLTVL.

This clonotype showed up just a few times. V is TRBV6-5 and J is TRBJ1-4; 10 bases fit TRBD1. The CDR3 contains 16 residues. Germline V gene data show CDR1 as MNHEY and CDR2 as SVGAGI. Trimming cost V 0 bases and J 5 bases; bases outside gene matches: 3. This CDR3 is CASSYSWGQGNEKLFF. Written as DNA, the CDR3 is TGTGCCAGCAGTTACTCATGGGGACAGGGGAATGAAAAACTGTTTTTT.